These T cell receptor beta chains were read from a single sample in a study of T cells in Graves' hyperthyroidism and ophthalmopathy. TCRdb ran MiXCR on the multiplex PCR reads and lists one entry per CDR3 protein. This table has fewer than 500,000 distinct CDR3 sequences, 14% appearing once. Sequencing input: blood. These receptors were taken from a woman in her thirties with Graves' ophthalmopathy. Both conserved end residues are part of each CDR3. Each record gives: CDR3 protein, J gene, clone size, V gene. Only part of the rows carry a size: once, few, many, or a class if the clone is expanded.

CASSPIAGPDQETQYF,TRBJ2-5,many,TRBV27
CAARPENTEAFF,TRBJ1-1,once,TRBV30
CASSVQDRVYTGELFF,TRBJ2-2,NA,TRBV6-1
CASSYSRFQGPGELFF,TRBJ2-2,many,TRBV6-5
CASSGTGIYEQYF,TRBJ2-7,NA,TRBV10-2
CASSLSDFETNTGELFF,TRBJ2-2,many,TRBV27
CSARDFDRDVGYTF,TRBJ1-2,many,TRBV20-1
CSARVKDRLWEPQHF,TRBJ1-5,many,TRBV20-1
CASSTSQGTMNTEAFF,TRBJ1-1,NA,TRBV9
CSVEPTFFYTF,TRBJ1-2,few,TRBV29-1
CASSLALVRQRRYGYTF,TRBJ1-2,NA,TRBV7-8
CASSQEGGQSTGELFF,TRBJ2-2,many,TRBV4-2
CSARGGSRNEQFF,TRBJ2-1,NA,TRBV20-1
CATSRFRDLGQFF,TRBJ2-1,NA,TRBV15
CASSLALGDQETQYF,TRBJ2-5,few,TRBV7-8